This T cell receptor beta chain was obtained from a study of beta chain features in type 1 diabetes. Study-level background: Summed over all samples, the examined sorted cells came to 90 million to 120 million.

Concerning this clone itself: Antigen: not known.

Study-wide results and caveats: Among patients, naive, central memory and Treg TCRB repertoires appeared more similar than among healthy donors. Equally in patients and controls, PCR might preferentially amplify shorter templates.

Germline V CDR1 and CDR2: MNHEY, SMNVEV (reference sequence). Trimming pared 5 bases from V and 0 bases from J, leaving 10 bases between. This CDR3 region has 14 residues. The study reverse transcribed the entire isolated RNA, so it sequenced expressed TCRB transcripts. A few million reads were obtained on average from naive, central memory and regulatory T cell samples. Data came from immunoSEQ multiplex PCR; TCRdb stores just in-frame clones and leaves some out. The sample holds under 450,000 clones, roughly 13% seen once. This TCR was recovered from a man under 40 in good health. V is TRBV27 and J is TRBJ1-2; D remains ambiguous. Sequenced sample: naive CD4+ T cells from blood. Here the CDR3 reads CASSLGRANYGYTF. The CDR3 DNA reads TGTGCCAGCAGTCTCGGCAGAGCTAACTATGGCTACACCTTC.